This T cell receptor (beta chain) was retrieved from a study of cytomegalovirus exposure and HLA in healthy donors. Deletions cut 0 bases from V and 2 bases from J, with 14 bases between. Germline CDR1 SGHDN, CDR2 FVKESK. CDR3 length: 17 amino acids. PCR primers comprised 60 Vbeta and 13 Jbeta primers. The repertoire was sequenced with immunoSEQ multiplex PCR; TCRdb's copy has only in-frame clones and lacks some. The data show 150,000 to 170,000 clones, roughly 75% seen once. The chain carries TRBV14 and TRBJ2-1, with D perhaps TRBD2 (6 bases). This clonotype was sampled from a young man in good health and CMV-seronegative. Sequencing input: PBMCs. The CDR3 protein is CASSQDPGGFTYNEQFF. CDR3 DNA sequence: TGTGCCAGCAGCCAAGATCCCGGGGGTTTTACCTACAATGAGCAGTTCTTC.